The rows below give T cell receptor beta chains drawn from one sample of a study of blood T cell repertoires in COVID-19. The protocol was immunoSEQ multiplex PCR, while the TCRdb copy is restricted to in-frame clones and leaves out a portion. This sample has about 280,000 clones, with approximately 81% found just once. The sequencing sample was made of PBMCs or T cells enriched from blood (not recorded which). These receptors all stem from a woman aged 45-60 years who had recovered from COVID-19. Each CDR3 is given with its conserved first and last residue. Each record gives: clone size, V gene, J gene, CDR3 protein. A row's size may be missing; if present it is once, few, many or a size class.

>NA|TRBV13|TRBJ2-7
CASSPGLAGGRGYEQYF
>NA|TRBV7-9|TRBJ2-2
CASSLARTGTGGKVGELFF
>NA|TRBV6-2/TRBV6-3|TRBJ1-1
CASSYPPDRGQAFF
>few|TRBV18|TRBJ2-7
CASSPSLDSYEQYF
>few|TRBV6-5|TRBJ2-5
CASSSGQGQGTQYF
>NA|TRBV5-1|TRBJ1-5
CASSVTGDSNQPQHF
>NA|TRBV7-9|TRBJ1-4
CASSSDSNEKLFF
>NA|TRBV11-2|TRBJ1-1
CASSVNIGLVGAFF
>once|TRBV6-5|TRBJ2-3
CATLPDFKDTQYF
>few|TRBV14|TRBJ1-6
CASRAFNSPLHF
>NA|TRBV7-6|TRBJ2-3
CASSFEGEGSGTSTDTQYF
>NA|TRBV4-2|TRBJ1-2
CASSQVLRDRSGYTF
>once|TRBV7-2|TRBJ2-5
CASSPSGAGETQYF
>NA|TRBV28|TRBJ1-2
CASSLPGGQGIRGGYTF
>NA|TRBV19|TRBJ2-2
CASSISANTGELFF
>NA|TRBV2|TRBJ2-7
CASSLRTGSYEQYF
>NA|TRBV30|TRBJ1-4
CAWRPDRTFKKLFF
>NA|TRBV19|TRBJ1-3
CASRGDGNTIYF
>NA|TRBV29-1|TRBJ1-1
CSVGDSTGAFF
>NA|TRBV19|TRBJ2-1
CASSRTSGLQFF
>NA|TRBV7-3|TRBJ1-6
CASSLLGVYSPLHF
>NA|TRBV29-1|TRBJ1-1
CSVSATAGVNTEAFF
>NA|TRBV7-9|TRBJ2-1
CASSFGLAGEVYEQFF
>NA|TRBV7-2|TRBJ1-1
CASSLVKGTEAFF
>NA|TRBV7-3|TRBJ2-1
CASSLTATHNEQFF
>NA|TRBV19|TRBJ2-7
CASSPRTSGRAHEQYF
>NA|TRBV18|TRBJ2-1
CASSPPVRGTYNEQFF
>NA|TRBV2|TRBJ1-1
CASGGEGERSEAFF
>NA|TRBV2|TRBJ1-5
CASSDNSYSNQPQHF
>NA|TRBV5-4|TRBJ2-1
CASSLSLGLAGGHNEQFF
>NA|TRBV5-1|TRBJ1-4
CASSLAGQRNEKLFF
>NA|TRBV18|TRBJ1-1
CASSPWNTEAFF
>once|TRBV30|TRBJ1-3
CAWNRDRGNTIYF
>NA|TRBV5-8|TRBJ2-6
CASSLRVGANVLTF
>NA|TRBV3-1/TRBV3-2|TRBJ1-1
CASVGQGMDTEAFF
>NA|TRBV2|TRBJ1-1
CASSEPNRATLNTEAFF
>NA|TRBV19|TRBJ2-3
CASSIAGRTDTQYF
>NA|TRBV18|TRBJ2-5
CASSPLSGEETQYF
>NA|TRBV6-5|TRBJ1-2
CASRPQGGPNGYTF